This entry lists 32 T cell receptor beta chains sequenced from one sample in a study of cytomegalovirus exposure and HLA in healthy donors. Primers included in the PCR were 60 Vbeta and 13 Jbeta primers. Profiled with immunoSEQ multiplex PCR; TCRdb holds only in-frame clones, not every one. The sample data list tens of thousands of clones. The sequenced sample consisted of PBMCs. The receptors were sampled from a man aged 45-65 years in good health and CMV-seropositive.

The chain couples TRBV5-1 to TRBJ2-5; D may be TRBD1 (6 bases). CDR3 length: 14 residues. V gave up 4 bases and J gave up 2 bases, with 12 bases separating them. CDR1 is SGHRS and CDR2 is YFSETQ in the germline V gene. The CDR3 coding sequence is TGCGCCAGCAGCCCTGAGGGGGAGCAAGAGACCCAGTACTTC. Translation: CASSPEGEQETQYF.

The chain employs TRBV4-2 and TRBJ1-5, with D tentatively TRBD1 (5 bases). Germline V gene data show CDR1 as LGHNA and CDR2 as YNFKEQ. Trimming left V 5 bases short and J 6 bases short, with 17 bases between. CDR3 length: 15 residues. CDR3 protein: CASSSHGRVGQPQHF. CDR3 coding DNA: TGTGCCAGCAGCTCCCACGGCAGGGTAGGTCAGCCCCAGCATTTT.

The chain couples TRBV5-1 to TRBJ1-2; a possible D gene is TRBD1 (5 bases). CDR3 length: 12 residues. Germline V lookup: CDR1 SGHRS, CDR2 YFSETQ. Trimming removed 0 bases at V and 8 bases at J, with 8 bases between. The CDR3 DNA sequence: TGCGCCAGCAGCTTGGAGGGGCGCGGCTACACCTTC. It encodes CASSLEGRGYTF.

The rearrangement uses TRBV29-1 and TRBJ2-1; unclear D gene. CDR1 is SQVTM, CDR2 ANQGSEA, per germline. The ends were cut back, 8 bases at V and 9 bases at J, with 23 bases in the middle. The CDR3 consists of 14 residues. DNA of the CDR3: TGCAGCTCCTCGGGTGGCAGACTCGGCAGTGAGCAGTTCTTC. The encoded protein is CSSSGGRLGSEQFF.

The J gene is TRBJ2-3, the V gene TRBV2, with TRBD2 identical over 7 bases. The CDR3 has 11 amino acids. The germline gives CDR1 SNHLY, CDR2 FYNNEI. V was clipped by 6 bases and J by 6 bases; unmatched bases: 0. CDR3 loop: CASRRGDTQYF. The DNA for the CDR3 is TGTGCCAGCAGGCGGGGGGATACGCAGTATTTT.

V usage is TRBV5-1 and J usage is TRBJ1-1; 10 bases line up with TRBD1. CDR1 and CDR2 (germline): SGHRS, YFSETQ. V lost 4 bases and J lost 4; bases outside the gene matches: 7. The CDR3 runs 15 residues. This CDR3 is CASSPWTGGGTEAFF. CDR3 in DNA: TGCGCCAGCAGCCCATGGACAGGGGGAGGCACTGAAGCTTTCTTT.

This sequence joins TRBV18 and TRBJ1-2; the D gene is possibly TRBD1 (6 bases). The CDR3 is made up of 14 amino acids. Trimming left V 1 base short and J 3 bases short, with 9 bases between. Per germline, CDR1 KGHSH and CDR2 LQKENI. The CDR3 nucleotides read TGTGCCAGCTCACCACAGGGGGGGGACTATGGCTACACCTTC. Encoded protein: CASSPQGGDYGYTF.

The V and J genes are TRBV11-3 and TRBJ2-7; D might be TRBD2 (6 bases). This CDR3 region has 12 residues. Germline CDR1 is SGHNT and CDR2 is YENEEA. V was clipped by 5 bases and J by 3 bases, with 8 bases between them. CDR3 sequence reads: CASSRSGYEQYV. The CDR3 region has the DNA TGTGCCAGCAGCCGTAGCGGCTACGAGCAGTACGTC.

This sequence joins TRBV6-5 and TRBJ2-1, with 11 bases aligning to TRBD1. Germline trimming cut 1 base from V and 7 bases from J; bases unmatched to any gene: 6. The CDR3 extends over 16 amino acids. CDR1 is MNHEY and CDR2 is SVGAGI in the germline V gene. CDR3 sequence (DNA): TGTGCCAGCAGTTACTGGGGACAGGGGGTGAGGAATGAGCAGTTCTTC. It translates to CASSYWGQGVRNEQFF.

For this clone: One end of the junction varies from germline; a read error may be responsible. CDR3 nucleotide sequence: TGCGCCAGTAGCTCCGGACAGGGCGTTGGCTACACCTTC. It encodes CASSSGQGVGYTF. V gene TRBV5-1 combines with J gene TRBJ1-2; 8 bases map to TRBD1. The CDR3 runs 13 residues. Germline V gene sequence: CDR1 SGHRS, CDR2 YFSETQ.

This chain links TRBV7-9 with TRBJ1-2; D remains ambiguous. CDR1 and CDR2 from the germline V gene are SEHNR and FQNEAQ (reference sequence). Trimming cost V 11 bases and J 7 bases, with 14 bases left between them. This CDR3 has 11 residues. This chain's CDR3 is CASTRGIGYTF. The CDR3 DNA sequence: TGTGCCTCAACCCGGGGTATTGGCTACACCTTC.

This chain joins TRBV30 and TRBJ2-5; 9 nucleotides align to TRBD1. With V trimmed by 7 bases and J by 11 bases, 14 bases remained unmatched. Germline values: CDR1 GTSNPN, CDR2 SVGIG (reference sequence). This CDR3 has 13 residues. CDR3 nucleotides: TGTGCCTATGAGGGGTCCGGGACAGGGAAACAGTACTTC. Translated: CAYEGSGTGKQYF.

The chain recombines TRBV29-1 with TRBJ1-1; tentatively, D is TRBD1 (5 bases). V gave up 5 bases and J gave up 6 bases, with 19 bases separating them. Looked up from germline, CDR1 is SQVTM and CDR2 is ANQGSEA. CDR3 length equals 14 residues. The CDR3 region is CSVSGSVGLSEAFF. In DNA form, the CDR3 reads TGCAGCGTTTCAGGGTCAGTCGGCCTCTCTGAAGCTTTCTTT. The full variable domain, completed using reference TRBV29-1 and TRBJ1-1, is SAVISQKPSRDICQRGTSLTIQCQVDSQVTMMFWYRQQPGQSLTLIATANQGSEATYESGFVIDKFPISRPNLTFSTLTVSNMSPEDSSIYLCSVSGSVGLSEAFFGQGTRLTVV.

The chain recombines TRBV14 with TRBJ1-2, with TRBD1 matching over 9 bases. V dropped 0 bases and J dropped 1; count of bases not matched to a gene: 3. Germline-derived CDR1 and CDR2 are SGHDN and FVKESK. CDR3 length: 16 amino acids. CDR3 region: CASSQEGTGNNYGYTF. The CDR3 nucleotides are TGTGCCAGCAGCCAAGAGGGGACAGGGAATAACTATGGCTACACCTTC.

V usage is TRBV11-1 and J usage is TRBJ1-2, with TRBD1 matching over 7 bases. V lost 6 bases to trimming and J lost 7 bases; unmatched junction nucleotides: 8. Looked up from germline, CDR1 is SGHAT and CDR2 is FQDESV (reference sequence). The CDR3 runs 13 residues. The CDR3 DNA is TGTGCCAGCAGAGGAACAGGGGCGCGTGGCTACACCTTC. Protein product: CASRGTGARGYTF.

The rearrangement joins TRBV4-2 to TRBJ2-3; 7 bases agree with TRBD2. With 1 base clipped from V and 8 bases from J, the junction kept 15 bases outside the gene matches. CDR3 length equals 17 residues. Germline V CDR1 and CDR2: LGHNA, YNFKEQ. CDR3 residues: CASSQGTGGGYFGTQYF. The CDR3 nucleotides read TGTGCCAGCAGCCAAGGGACGGGGGGAGGGTATTTTGGTACGCAGTATTTT.

This chain uses TRBV5-6 with TRBJ1-2, with D unclear. The CDR3 runs to 16 residues. Germline values: CDR1 SGHDT, CDR2 YYEEEE. Trimming stripped 0 bases from V and 1 base from J, with 13 bases between. CDR3 in DNA: TGTGCCAGCAGCTTGGCGCGCGGTGGAGTTAACTATGGCTACACCTTC. Its protein product is CASSLARGGVNYGYTF.

The rearrangement joins TRBV6-1 to TRBJ2-7; a weak D match, TRBD2 (5 bases). Germline assignment: CDR1 MNHNS and CDR2 SASEGT. V lost 0 bases and J 2 bases, leaving 11 bases between the germline ends. This CDR3 is 15 amino acids long. DNA of the CDR3: TGTGCCAGCAGTGAAGCTCGGGGATTCGCCTACGAGCAGTACTTC. Residues: CASSEARGFAYEQYF.

J is TRBJ1-1 and V is TRBV2; TRBD1 agrees at 9 bases. V shed 7 bases, J shed 4 bases, and the junction held 10 bases outside the gene matches. Germline-derived CDR1 and CDR2 are SNHLY and FYNNEI. The CDR3 contains 15 residues. This chain's CDR3 is CASTPFGTGLTEAFF. CDR3 coding DNA: TGTGCCAGCACTCCTTTCGGGACAGGGCTCACTGAAGCTTTCTTT.

This chain links TRBV4-2 with TRBJ1-3; no firm D call. The germline CDR1 and CDR2 sequences are LGHNA and YNFKEQ. The CDR3 sequence is 17 residues long. The V end lost 0 bases, the J end lost 0 bases, and 12 bases lay between the germline ends. The CDR3, as DNA: TGTGCCAGCAGCCAAGATCTAAACCTCCACTCTGGAAACACCATATATTTT. Translating gives CASSQDLNLHSGNTIYF.

V is TRBV9 and J is TRBJ2-7, with a tentative D call TRBD2 (5 bases). The germline V gene has CDR1 SGDLS and CDR2 YYNGEE. V lost 1 base and J 2 bases, leaving 16 bases between the germline ends. This CDR3 is 16 amino acids long. The CDR3: CASSVSGTNPAYEQYF. The CDR3 DNA sequence: TGTGCCAGCAGCGTAAGCGGCACCAATCCAGCCTACGAGCAGTACTTC.

This chain joins TRBV27 and TRBJ2-2; maybe TRBD2 (5 bases). The CDR3 has 13 residues. The V gene's germline CDR1 is MNHEY and CDR2 SMNVEV (reference sequence). V was trimmed by 4 bases and J by 6 bases, leaving 9 bases between them. CDR3 amino acids: CASSYGGSGELFF. The CDR3 coding sequence is TGTGCCAGCAGTTACGGCGGGTCCGGGGAGCTGTTTTTT.

The chain couples TRBV5-5 to TRBJ1-2; D is uncertain. This CDR3 has 16 amino acids. V gave up 0 bases and J gave up 0 bases, with 12 bases separating them. Germline CDR1 SGHKS, CDR2 YYEKEE (reference sequence). CDR3 nucleotides: TGTGCCAGCAGCTTGGCGTGGTCGTTAGCTAACTATGGCTACACCTTC. It is translated as CASSLAWSLANYGYTF.

The V call is TRBV9, the J call TRBJ1-3; weak D call: TRBD1 (5 bases). This CDR3 is 16 amino acids long. Germline assignment: CDR1 SGDLS and CDR2 YYNGEE. Between the trimmed V and J ends, which lost 0 bases and 0 bases, there was a span of 10 bases. The CDR3 here is CASSVAATGSGNTIYF. CDR3 bases: TGTGCCAGCAGCGTAGCTGCTACAGGCTCTGGAAACACCATATATTTT. The variable domain in full, completed from reference TRBV9 and TRBJ1-3, reads DSGVTQTPKHLITATGQRVTLRCSPRSGDLSVYWYQQSLDQGLQFLIQYYNGEERAKGNILERFSAQQFPDLHSELNLSSLELGDSALYFCASSVAATGSGNTIYFGEGSWLTVV.

This chain links TRBV11-3 with TRBJ2-1; TRBD2 is a possible D gene (6 bases). Trimming removed 5 bases from V and 7 bases from J, with 21 bases in between. Germline CDR1 and CDR2: SGHNT and YENEEA. The CDR3 totals 16 residues. CDR3 DNA: TGTGCCAGCAGCCCGACTCCGGGACTCACCACTAATGAGCAGTTCTTC. Translation gives CASSPTPGLTTNEQFF.

CDR3 sequence reads: CASSQGALAYYNEQFF. The CDR3 nucleotides are TGCGCCAGCAGCCAAGGGGCCTTGGCGTACTACAATGAGCAGTTCTTC. The chain recombines TRBV4-1 with TRBJ2-1; D is ambiguous. Trimming took off 1 base at V and 3 bases at J, with 13 bases between the two ends. Germline CDR1 is MGHRA and CDR2 is YSYEKL. CDR3 size: 16 residues.

V usage is TRBV10-3 and J usage is TRBJ2-1; D is unresolved. The V end lost 4 bases, the J end lost 4 bases, and 5 bases lay between the germline ends. The germline V gene encodes CDR1 ENHRY and CDR2 SYGVKD. The CDR3 is made up of 12 amino acids. CDR3 nucleotide sequence: TGTGCCATCAGTGCAGAATACAATGAGCAGTTCTTC. Its protein product is CAISAEYNEQFF.

The chain links TRBV2 to TRBJ2-2, with a tentative D call TRBD2 (5 bases). Per the germline V gene, CDR1 is SNHLY and CDR2 is FYNNEI. Trimming removed 6 bases from V and 4 bases from J, with 12 bases in between. The CDR3 is 14 amino acids. CDR3: CASRAVLPTGELFF. For the CDR3, the DNA is TGTGCCAGCAGAGCGGTCCTCCCCACCGGGGAGCTGTTTTTT.

The chain is built from TRBV11-2 and TRBJ1-1; D is unresolved. Between the trimmed V and J ends, which lost 3 bases and 2 bases, there was a span of 10 bases. The CDR3 is 14 residues long. Germline CDR1 is SGHAT and CDR2 is FQNNGV. In nucleotides, the CDR3 is TGTGCCAGCAGCTTGGGAGGGTCAAACACTGAAGCTTTCTTT. As protein: CASSLGGSNTEAFF.

The chain uses TRBV7-2 and TRBJ1-2; 7 bases align to TRBD1. J was trimmed by 5 bases and V by 5 bases; bases with no gene match: 5. Per the germline V gene, CDR1 is SGHTA and CDR2 is FQGNSA. This CDR3 comprises 13 residues. The CDR3 loop reads CASSLGTAYGYTF. The CDR3 DNA sequence: TGTGCCAGCAGCCTAGGGACAGCTTATGGCTACACCTTC.

V usage is TRBV4-3 and J usage is TRBJ2-1, with TRBD2 matching 10 bases. Germline V gene lookup returns CDR1 LGHNA and CDR2 YSLEER. The CDR3 runs 16 residues. Trimming cost V 1 base and J 5 bases; bases outside gene matches: 5. This chain's CDR3 is CASSQASGSADNEQFF. CDR3 in DNA: TGCGCCAGCAGCCAAGCTAGCGGGAGCGCCGACAATGAGCAGTTCTTC.

This sequence joins TRBV30 and TRBJ1-2, with 8 positions matching TRBD1. The CDR3 loop spans 14 amino acids. V lost 3 bases to trimming and J lost 1 base; unmatched junction nucleotides: 4. Per germline, CDR1 GTSNPN and CDR2 SVGIG (reference sequence). The CDR3 region has the DNA TGTGCCTGGAGGGGAGGACAGGGTAACTATGGCTACACCTTC. This translates into CAWRGGQGNYGYTF.